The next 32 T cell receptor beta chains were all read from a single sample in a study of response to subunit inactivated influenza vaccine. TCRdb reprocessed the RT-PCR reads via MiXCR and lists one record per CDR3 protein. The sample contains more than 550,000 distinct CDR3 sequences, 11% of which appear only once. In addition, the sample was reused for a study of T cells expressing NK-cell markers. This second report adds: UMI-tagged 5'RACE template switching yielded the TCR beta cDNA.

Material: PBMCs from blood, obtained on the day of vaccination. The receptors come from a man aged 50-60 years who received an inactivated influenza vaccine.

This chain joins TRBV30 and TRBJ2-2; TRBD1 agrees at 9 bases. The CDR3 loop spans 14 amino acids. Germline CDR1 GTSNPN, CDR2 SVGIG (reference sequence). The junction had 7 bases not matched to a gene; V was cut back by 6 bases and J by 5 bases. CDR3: CACHGTGYTGELFF. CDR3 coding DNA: TGTGCCTGCCACGGGACAGGGTATACCGGGGAGCTGTTTTTT.

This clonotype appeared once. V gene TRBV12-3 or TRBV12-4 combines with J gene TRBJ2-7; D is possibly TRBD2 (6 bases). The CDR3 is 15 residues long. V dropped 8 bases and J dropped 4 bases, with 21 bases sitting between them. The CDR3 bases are TGTGCCAGCGGCCATATGCGTGAGGGGAGGTACGAGCAGTACTTC. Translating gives CASGHMREGRYEQYF.

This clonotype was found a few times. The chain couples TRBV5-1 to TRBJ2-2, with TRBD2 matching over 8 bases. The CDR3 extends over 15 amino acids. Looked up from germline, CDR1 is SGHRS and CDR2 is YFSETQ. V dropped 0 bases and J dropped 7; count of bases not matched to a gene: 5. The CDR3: CASSLGREGLGELFF. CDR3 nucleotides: TGCGCCAGCAGCTTGGGTCGGGAGGGCCTCGGGGAGCTGTTTTTT.

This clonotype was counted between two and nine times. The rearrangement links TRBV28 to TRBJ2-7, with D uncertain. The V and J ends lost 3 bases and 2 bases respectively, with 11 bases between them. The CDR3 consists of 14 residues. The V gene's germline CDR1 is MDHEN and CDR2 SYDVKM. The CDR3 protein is CASSLTSPAYEQYF. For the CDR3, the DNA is TGTGCCAGCAGTTTGACGAGTCCAGCCTACGAGCAGTACTTC. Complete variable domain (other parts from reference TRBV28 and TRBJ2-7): DVKVTQSSRYLVKRTGEKVFLECVQDMDHENMFWYRQDPGLGLRLIYFSYDVKMKEKGDIPEGYSVSREKKERFSLILESASTNQTSMYLCASSLTSPAYEQYFGPGTRLTVT.

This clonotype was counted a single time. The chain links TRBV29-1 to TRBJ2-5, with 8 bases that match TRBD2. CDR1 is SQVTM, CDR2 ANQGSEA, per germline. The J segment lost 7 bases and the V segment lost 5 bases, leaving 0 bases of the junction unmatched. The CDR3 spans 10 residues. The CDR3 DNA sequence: TGCAGCGTTCGGGAGGGGACCCAGTACTTC. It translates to CSVREGTQYF.

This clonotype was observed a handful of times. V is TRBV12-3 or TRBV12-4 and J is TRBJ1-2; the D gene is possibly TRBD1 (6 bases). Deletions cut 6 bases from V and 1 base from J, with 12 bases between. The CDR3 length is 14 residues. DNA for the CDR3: TGTGCCAGCAGGGCCGACAGGCATAACTATGGCTACACCTTC. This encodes CASRADRHNYGYTF.

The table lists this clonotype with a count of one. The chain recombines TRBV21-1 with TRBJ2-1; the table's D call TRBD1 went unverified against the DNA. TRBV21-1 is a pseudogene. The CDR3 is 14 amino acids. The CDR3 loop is CASSHLPLLNEQFF. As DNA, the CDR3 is TGTGCCAGCAGCCACCTTCCCCTGCTCAATGAGCAGTTCTTC.

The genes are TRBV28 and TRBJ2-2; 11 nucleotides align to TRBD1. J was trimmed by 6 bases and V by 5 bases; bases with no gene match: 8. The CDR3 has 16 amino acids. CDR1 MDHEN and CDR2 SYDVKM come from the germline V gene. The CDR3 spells CASSSPGQGGPGELFF. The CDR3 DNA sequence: TGTGCCAGCAGTAGCCCGGGACAGGGGGGGCCCGGGGAGCTGTTTTTT.

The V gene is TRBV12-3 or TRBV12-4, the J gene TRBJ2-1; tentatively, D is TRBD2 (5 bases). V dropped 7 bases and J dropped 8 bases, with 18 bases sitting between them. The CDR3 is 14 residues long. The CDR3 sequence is CASNLRASGDEQFF. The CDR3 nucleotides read TGTGCCAGCAACCTGAGGGCCTCGGGTGATGAGCAGTTCTTC.

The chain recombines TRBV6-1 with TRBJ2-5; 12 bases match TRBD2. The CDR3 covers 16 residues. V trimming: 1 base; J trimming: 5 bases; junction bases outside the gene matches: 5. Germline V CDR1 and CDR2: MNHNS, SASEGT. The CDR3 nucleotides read TGTGCCAGCAGTGAAGGACTAGCGGGAGTCGGTGAGACCCAGTACTTC. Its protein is CASSEGLAGVGETQYF.

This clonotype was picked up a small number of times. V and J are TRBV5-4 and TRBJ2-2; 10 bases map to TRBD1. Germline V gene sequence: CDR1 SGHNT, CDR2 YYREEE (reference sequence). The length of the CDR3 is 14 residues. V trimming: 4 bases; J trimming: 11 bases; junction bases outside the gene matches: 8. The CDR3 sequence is CASSIDRGHPELFF. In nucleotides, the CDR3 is TGTGCCAGCAGCATTGACAGGGGGCATCCCGAGCTGTTTTTT.

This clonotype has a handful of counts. This chain's CDR3 is CASSLDGKETQYF. As DNA, the CDR3 is TGTGCCAGCAGCTTGGACGGGAAAGAGACCCAGTACTTC. This sequence joins TRBV11-2 and TRBJ2-5, with TRBD2 as a possible D gene (5 bases). There are 13 residues in the CDR3. Germline V gene sequence: CDR1 SGHAT, CDR2 FQNNGV. Trimming removed 3 bases from V and 3 bases from J, with 8 bases in between.

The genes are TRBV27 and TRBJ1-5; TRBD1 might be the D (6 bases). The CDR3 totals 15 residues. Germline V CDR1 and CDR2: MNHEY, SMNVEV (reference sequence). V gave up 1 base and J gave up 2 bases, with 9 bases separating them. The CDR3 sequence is CASSLFRGGNQPQHF. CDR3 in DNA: TGTGCCAGCAGTTTATTCAGGGGCGGCAATCAGCCCCAGCATTTT.

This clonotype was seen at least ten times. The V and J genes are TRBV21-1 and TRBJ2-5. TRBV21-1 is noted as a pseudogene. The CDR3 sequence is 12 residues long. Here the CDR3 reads CASSKKKTPWYF. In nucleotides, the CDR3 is TGTGCCAGCAGCAAGAAGAAGACACCCTGGTACTTC.

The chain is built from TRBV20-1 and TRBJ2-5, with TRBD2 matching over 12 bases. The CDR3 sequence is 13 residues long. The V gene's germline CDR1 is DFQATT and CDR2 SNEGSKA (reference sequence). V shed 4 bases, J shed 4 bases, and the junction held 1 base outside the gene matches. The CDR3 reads CSATTSGGETQYF. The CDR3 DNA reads TGCAGTGCTACGACTAGCGGGGGAGAGACCCAGTACTTC.

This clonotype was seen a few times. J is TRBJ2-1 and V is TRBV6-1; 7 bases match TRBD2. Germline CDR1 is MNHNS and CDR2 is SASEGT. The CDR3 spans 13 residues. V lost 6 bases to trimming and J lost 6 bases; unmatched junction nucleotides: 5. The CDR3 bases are TGTGCCAGCAGCGAGGGACTAAGCAATGAGCAGTTCTTC. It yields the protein CASSEGLSNEQFF.

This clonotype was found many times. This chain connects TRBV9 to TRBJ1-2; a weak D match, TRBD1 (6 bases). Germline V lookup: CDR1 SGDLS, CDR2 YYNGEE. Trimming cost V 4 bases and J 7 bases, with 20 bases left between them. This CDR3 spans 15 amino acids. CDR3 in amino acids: CASSTGQSSYSGYTF. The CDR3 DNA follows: TGTGCCAGCAGCACCGGACAGAGCTCTTATAGTGGCTACACCTTC.

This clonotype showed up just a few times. The CDR3, as DNA: TGTGCCAGCAGCCAGGGGGACAGCTACTATGGCTACACCTTC. Protein product: CASSQGDSYYGYTF. The chain is built from TRBV4-2 and TRBJ1-2; TRBD1 matches 7 bases. Germline assignment: CDR1 LGHNA and CDR2 YNFKEQ. J lost 3 bases, V lost 3 bases, and 4 bases had no gene match. The CDR3 is made up of 14 amino acids.

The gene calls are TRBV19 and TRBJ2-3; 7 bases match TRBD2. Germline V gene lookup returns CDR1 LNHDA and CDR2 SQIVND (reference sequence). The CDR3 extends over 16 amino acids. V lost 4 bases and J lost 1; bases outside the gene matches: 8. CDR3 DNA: TGTGCCAGTAGTACCAGGGACCGGGAGGGCACAGATACGCAGTATTTT. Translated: CASSTRDREGTDTQYF.

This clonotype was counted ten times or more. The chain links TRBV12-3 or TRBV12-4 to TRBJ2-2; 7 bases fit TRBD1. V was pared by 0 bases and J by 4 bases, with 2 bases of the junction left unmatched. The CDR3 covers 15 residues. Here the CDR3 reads CASSLASGGTGELFF. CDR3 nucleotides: TGTGCCAGCAGTTTAGCGTCAGGGGGCACCGGGGAGCTGTTTTTT.

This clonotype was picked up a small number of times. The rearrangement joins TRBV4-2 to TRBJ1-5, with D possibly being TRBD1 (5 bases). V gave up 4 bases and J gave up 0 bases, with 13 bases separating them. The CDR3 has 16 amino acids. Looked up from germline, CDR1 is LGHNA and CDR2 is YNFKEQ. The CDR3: CASSPSMRGSNQPQHF. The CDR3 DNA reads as TGTGCCAGCAGCCCCTCAATGAGGGGTAGCAATCAGCCCCAGCATTTT.

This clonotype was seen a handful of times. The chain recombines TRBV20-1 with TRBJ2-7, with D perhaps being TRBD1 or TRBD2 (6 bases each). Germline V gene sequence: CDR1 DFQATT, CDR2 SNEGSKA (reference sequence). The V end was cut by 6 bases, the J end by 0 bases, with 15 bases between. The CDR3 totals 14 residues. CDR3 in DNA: TGCAGTGCCGAAAGTGGGGGGCGCTCCTACGAGCAGTACTTC. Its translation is CSAESGGRSYEQYF.

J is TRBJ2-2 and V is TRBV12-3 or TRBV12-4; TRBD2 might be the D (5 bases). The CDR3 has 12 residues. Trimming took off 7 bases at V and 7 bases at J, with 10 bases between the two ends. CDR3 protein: CASTRASGELFF. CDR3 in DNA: TGTGCCAGCACGCGGGCGAGCGGGGAGCTGTTTTTT.

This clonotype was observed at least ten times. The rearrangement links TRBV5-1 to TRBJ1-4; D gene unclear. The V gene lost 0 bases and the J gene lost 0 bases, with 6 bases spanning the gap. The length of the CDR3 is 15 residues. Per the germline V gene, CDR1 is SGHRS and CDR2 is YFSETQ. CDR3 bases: TGCGCCAGCAGCTTGGCCGGGGCAACTAATGAAAAACTGTTTTTT. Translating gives CASSLAGATNEKLFF.

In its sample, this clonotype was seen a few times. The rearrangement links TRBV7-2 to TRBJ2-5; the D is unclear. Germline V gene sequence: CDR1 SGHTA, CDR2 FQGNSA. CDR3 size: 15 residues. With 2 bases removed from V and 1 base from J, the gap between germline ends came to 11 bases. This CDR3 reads CASSLMGRTQETQYF. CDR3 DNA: TGTGCCAGCAGCTTAATGGGCAGGACCCAAGAGACCCAGTACTTC.

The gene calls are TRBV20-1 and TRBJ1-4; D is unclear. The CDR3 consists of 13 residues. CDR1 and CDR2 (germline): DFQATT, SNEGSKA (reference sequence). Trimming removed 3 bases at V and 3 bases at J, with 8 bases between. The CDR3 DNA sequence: TGCAGTGCTAGTGGCGGGGCTAATGAAAAACTGTTTTTT. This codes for CSASGGANEKLFF.

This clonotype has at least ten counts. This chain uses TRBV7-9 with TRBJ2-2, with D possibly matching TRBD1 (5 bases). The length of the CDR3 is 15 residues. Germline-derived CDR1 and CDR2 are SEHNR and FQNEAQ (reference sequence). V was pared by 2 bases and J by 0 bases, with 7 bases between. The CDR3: CASSLRQSNTGELFF. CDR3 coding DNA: TGTGCCAGCAGCTTAAGACAGTCGAACACCGGGGAGCTGTTTTTT.

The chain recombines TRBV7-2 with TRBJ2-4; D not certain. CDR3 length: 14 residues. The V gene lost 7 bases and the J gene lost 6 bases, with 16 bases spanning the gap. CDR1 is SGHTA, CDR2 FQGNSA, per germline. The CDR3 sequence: CASIPVRSSNIQYF. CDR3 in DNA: TGTGCCAGCATCCCAGTTAGAAGCTCAAACATTCAGTACTTC.

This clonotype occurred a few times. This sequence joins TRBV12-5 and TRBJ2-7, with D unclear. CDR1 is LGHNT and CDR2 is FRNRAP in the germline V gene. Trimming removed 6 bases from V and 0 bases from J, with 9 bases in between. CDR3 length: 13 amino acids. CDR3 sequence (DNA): TGTGCTAGTGGACCTGACAACTCCTACGAGCAGTACTTC. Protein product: CASGPDNSYEQYF.

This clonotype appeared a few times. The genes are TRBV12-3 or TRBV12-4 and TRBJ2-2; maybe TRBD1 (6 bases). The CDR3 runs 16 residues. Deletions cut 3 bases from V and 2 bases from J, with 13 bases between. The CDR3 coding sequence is TGTGCCAGCAGTTTCTTGTGGGGGCTTAACACCGGGGAGCTGTTTTTT. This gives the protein CASSFLWGLNTGELFF.

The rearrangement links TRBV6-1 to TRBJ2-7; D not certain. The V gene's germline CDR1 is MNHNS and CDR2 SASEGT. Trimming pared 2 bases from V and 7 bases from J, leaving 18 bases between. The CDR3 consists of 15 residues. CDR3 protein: CASSEILHSGYEQYF. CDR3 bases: TGTGCCAGCAGTGAAATACTGCACAGTGGGTATGAGCAGTACTTC.

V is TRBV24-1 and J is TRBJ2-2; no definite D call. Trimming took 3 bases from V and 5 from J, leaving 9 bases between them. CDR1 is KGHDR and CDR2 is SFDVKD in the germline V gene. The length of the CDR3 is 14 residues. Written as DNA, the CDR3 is TGTGCCACCAGTGATCCCACAGTTACCGGGGAGCTGTTTTTT. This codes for CATSDPTVTGELFF.